The 25 T cell receptor beta chains below come from one sample, sequenced in a study of blood T cell repertoires in COVID-19. The method was immunoSEQ multiplex PCR; TCRdb's version includes in-frame clones alone and lacks a portion of them. The sample yields tens of thousands of clones, 65% to 85% seen once. What was sequenced was peripheral blood. Receptor source: a man between 60 and 70 years old with acute or convalescent COVID-19.

This sequence joins TRBV2 and TRBJ2-1; D possibly corresponds to TRBD1 (5 bases). The CDR3 is 11 residues long. Germline V gene lookup returns CDR1 SNHLY and CDR2 FYNNEI. Trimming shortened V by 11 bases and J by 10 bases, and 15 bases separated the two germline ends. The DNA of the CDR3 is TGTGCCTCAGGGCGTATCTTCGAGCAGTTCTTC. This translates into CASGRIFEQFF.

The rearrangement joins TRBV28 to TRBJ2-3; 9 bases are shared with TRBD2. V lost 6 bases and J lost 8; bases outside the gene matches: 18. Germline V gene sequence: CDR1 MDHEN, CDR2 SYDVKM. The CDR3 spans 17 residues. The CDR3: CASSPDKAGGRRATQYF. The DNA for the CDR3 is TGTGCCAGCAGCCCTGACAAGGCGGGGGGGCGTCGGGCTACGCAGTATTTT.

This sequence joins TRBV2 and TRBJ2-7; 9 nucleotides agree with TRBD2. With V trimmed by 4 bases and J by 3 bases, 7 bases remained unmatched. The germline V gene has CDR1 SNHLY and CDR2 FYNNEI. The CDR3 consists of 15 residues. CDR3 amino acids: CASSAFGGGGYEQYF. The CDR3 DNA is TGTGCCAGCAGTGCTTTTGGCGGGGGGGGCTACGAGCAGTACTTC.

The chain recombines TRBV6-5 with TRBJ1-3; no firm D call. Germline CDR1 MNHEY, CDR2 SVGAGI. This CDR3 region has 15 residues. Trimming took off 1 base at V and 5 bases at J, with 12 bases between the two ends. The chain's CDR3 is CASSYFPPGRNTIYF. The CDR3 DNA sequence: TGTGCCAGCAGTTACTTCCCCCCGGGAAGAAACACCATATATTTT.

The chain is built from TRBV18 and TRBJ1-2; D not certain. V was clipped by 6 bases and J by 3 bases, with 8 bases between them. Germline V CDR1 and CDR2: KGHSH, LQKENI. The length of the CDR3 is 12 residues. This CDR3 is CASSNADYGYTF. The CDR3 DNA reads TGTGCCAGCTCGAATGCGGACTATGGCTACACCTTC.

The chain carries TRBV28 and TRBJ1-4; D gene unclear. V was clipped by 8 bases and J by 5 bases, with 6 bases between them. CDR1 MDHEN and CDR2 SYDVKM come from the germline V gene. The CDR3 length is 11 residues. In DNA form, the CDR3 reads TGTGCCAGCGGCCGCAATGAAAAACTGTTTTTT. This gives the protein CASGRNEKLFF.

The gene calls are TRBV10-3 and TRBJ1-5; 8 bases line up with TRBD1. Trimming at V came to 2 bases and at J to 3 bases, leaving 3 bases not matched to a gene. The CDR3 contains 15 residues. CDR1 and CDR2 from the germline V gene are ENHRY and SYGVKD. The CDR3 here is CAISEGQGANQPQHF. The CDR3 nucleotides read TGTGCCATCAGTGAGGGACAGGGAGCCAATCAGCCCCAGCATTTT.

The J gene is TRBJ2-2, the V gene TRBV7-8, with 7 bases fitting TRBD2. The CDR3 totals 14 residues. The V and J ends lost 5 bases and 5 bases, in that order; junction bases with no gene match: 5. Germline V gene lookup returns CDR1 SGHVS and CDR2 FQNEAQ. The CDR3 region is CASSLLGGTGELFF. The DNA for the CDR3 is TGTGCCAGCAGCCTTTTGGGGGGGACCGGGGAGCTGTTTTTT.

The sample holds one count of this clone. J is TRBJ1-3 and V is TRBV11-2; D unresolved. The CDR3 contains 16 residues. Trimming took 5 bases from V and 1 from J, leaving 15 bases between them. Per the germline V gene, CDR1 is SGHAT and CDR2 is FQNNGV. The CDR3 nucleotides read TGTGCCAGCAGCGAACGTTCGGGTGTGTCTGGAAACACCATATATTTT. This sequence encodes CASSERSGVSGNTIYF.

The chain's CDR3 is CASSLAGGGSYNEQFF. CDR3 DNA: TGCGCCAGCAGCTTGGCGGGGGGCGGGTCCTACAATGAGCAGTTCTTC. The genes are TRBV5-1 and TRBJ2-1; TRBD2 is a possible D gene (7 bases). Trimming cost V 0 bases and J 1 base, with 11 bases left between them. This CDR3 contains 16 residues. From germline, CDR1 is SGHRS and CDR2 YFSETQ.

The rearrangement links TRBV29-1 to TRBJ2-1; D unclear. CDR3 length: 13 residues. V shed 1 base and J shed 0 bases, with 4 bases lying between them. Germline V gene sequence: CDR1 SQVTM, CDR2 ANQGSEA. The CDR3 coding sequence is TGCAGCGTTGAAGTGAGCTCCTACAATGAGCAGTTCTTC. Amino acid sequence: CSVEVSSYNEQFF.

This clone was detected once. The J gene is TRBJ1-1, the V gene TRBV4-1, with no clear D. From germline, CDR1 is MGHRA and CDR2 YSYEKL. This CDR3 has 16 residues. Trimming took 3 bases from V and 5 from J, leaving 19 bases between them. CDR3 loop: CASSHFPGSKKTEAFF. The CDR3 nucleotides are TGCGCCAGCAGCCATTTCCCGGGATCCAAGAAGACTGAAGCTTTCTTT.

The chain couples TRBV5-1 to TRBJ1-2, with TRBD1 identical over 7 bases. The CDR3 loop spans 14 amino acids. Per germline, CDR1 SGHRS and CDR2 YFSETQ. J gave up 5 bases and V 4 bases, and 8 bases lay outside the gene matches. The CDR3: CASSPGGPQYGYTF. In nucleotides, the CDR3 is TGCGCCAGCAGCCCAGGGGGACCGCAGTATGGCTACACCTTC.

The rearrangement links TRBV6-6 to TRBJ1-3; no clear D gene. The CDR3 runs 12 residues. The ends were cut back, 11 bases at V and 0 bases at J, with 8 bases in the middle. CDR1 is MNHNY and CDR2 is SVGAGI in the germline V gene (reference sequence). The chain's CDR3 is CAALGSGNTIYF. CDR3 nucleotide sequence: TGTGCCGCTCTAGGCTCTGGAAACACCATATATTTT.

The chain joins TRBV9 to TRBJ1-1; D is perhaps TRBD1 (5 bases). CDR3 length: 15 residues. Germline V gene data show CDR1 as SGDLS and CDR2 as YYNGEE. The germline V and J ends were trimmed by 0 bases and 3 bases, with 12 bases remaining between them. The CDR3 is CASSVGSAGDTEAFF. The CDR3, as DNA: TGTGCCAGCAGCGTAGGGTCGGCGGGGGACACTGAAGCTTTCTTT.

V and J are TRBV12-5 and TRBJ2-1; D may be TRBD2 (7 bases). The germline V gene encodes CDR1 LGHNT and CDR2 FRNRAP. The length of the CDR3 is 16 residues. Trimming removed 9 bases from V and 4 bases from J, with 22 bases in between. The CDR3 here is CASRKGGSGGYNEQFF. CDR3 DNA: TGTGCTAGCCGGAAAGGGGGATCGGGGGGTTACAATGAGCAGTTCTTC.

This chain connects TRBV24-1 to TRBJ1-2, with 12 bases matching TRBD1. The V gene end was trimmed by 2 bases and the J gene end by 3 bases; junction bases not matched to a gene: 3. The CDR3 consists of 16 residues. Germline loops: CDR1 KGHDR, CDR2 SFDVKD. For the CDR3, the DNA is TGTGCCACCAGTGATTGGGGGACAGGGGGCCACTATGGCTACACCTTC. This translates into CATSDWGTGGHYGYTF.

The chain uses TRBV29-1 and TRBJ2-2; 14 bases map to TRBD2. CDR1 is SQVTM and CDR2 is ANQGSEA in the germline V gene. Trimming cost V 7 bases and J 7 bases; bases outside gene matches: 8. There are 15 residues in the CDR3. The CDR3: CSASTSGGAIGELFF. CDR3 sequence (DNA): TGCAGCGCCTCGACTAGCGGGGGGGCTATCGGGGAGCTGTTTTTT.

The chain couples TRBV6-5 to TRBJ2-7; D gene unclear. This CDR3 has 13 residues. The germline gives CDR1 MNHEY, CDR2 SVGAGI. Between the trimmed V and J ends, which lost 6 bases and 4 bases, there was a span of 13 bases. Written as DNA, the CDR3 is TGTGCCAGCAGACGTTCTTCAGAATACGAGCAGTACTTC. Translated: CASRRSSEYEQYF.

The chain combines TRBV5-1 with TRBJ2-3; D gene uncertain. There are 16 residues in the CDR3. Germline CDR1 and CDR2: SGHRS and YFSETQ. V was cut by 4 bases and J by 6 bases, with 21 bases left in between. The CDR3: CASSPEGVRQSDTQYF. The CDR3 region has the DNA TGCGCCAGCAGCCCCGAAGGCGTTAGACAATCCGATACGCAGTATTTT.

The J gene is TRBJ2-7, the V gene TRBV5-1; 8 bases fit TRBD1. The V and J ends lost 4 bases and 2 bases, in that order; junction bases with no gene match: 5. The CDR3 extends over 14 amino acids. In germline, CDR1 is SGHRS, CDR2 YFSETQ. CDR3 loop: CASSGGTGAYEQYF. CDR3 coding DNA: TGCGCCAGCAGCGGGGGGACAGGCGCCTACGAGCAGTACTTC.

The V call is TRBV7-9, the J call TRBJ1-3; D gene uncertain. V lost 1 base to trimming and J lost 3 bases, with 4 bases between them. The V gene's germline CDR1 is SEHNR and CDR2 FQNEAQ (reference sequence). The CDR3 length is 13 residues. CDR3 residues: CASSLVGGNTIYF. DNA for the CDR3: TGTGCCAGCAGCTTAGTCGGTGGAAACACCATATATTTT.

The chain carries TRBV25-1 and TRBJ2-7; 8 nucleotides align to TRBD1. Germline V gene lookup returns CDR1 MGHDK and CDR2 SYGVNS. V was clipped by 6 bases and J by 2 bases; unmatched bases: 6. This CDR3 region has 14 residues. CDR3 in DNA: TGTGCCAGCAGCCCTGACAGGGGCCCCTACGAGCAGTACTTC. This encodes CASSPDRGPYEQYF.

This clone came up a few times. The chain carries TRBV19 and TRBJ2-7; 10 nucleotides agree with TRBD2. V lost 3 bases and J lost 1; bases outside the gene matches: 3. Germline CDR1 LNHDA, CDR2 SQIVND (reference sequence). The CDR3 runs to 15 residues. CDR3 nucleotide sequence: TGTGCCAGTAGTATTGGACTAGCGGATTCCTACGAGCAGTACTTC. Encoded protein: CASSIGLADSYEQYF.

A few counts support this clone. The chain joins TRBV19 to TRBJ2-6, with a tentative D call TRBD2 (6 bases). Germline CDR1 LNHDA, CDR2 SQIVND (reference sequence). This CDR3 is built from 15 residues. Trimming removed 4 bases from V and 2 bases from J, with 9 bases in between. CDR3 amino acids: CASSRRGTGANVLTF. Here the CDR3 DNA reads TGTGCCAGTAGTAGGCGGGGCACTGGGGCCAACGTCCTGACTTTC.